This T cell receptor (beta chain) was recovered during a study of blood T cell repertoires in COVID-19. On the study more broadly: Italy, Spain and the United States were the sources of the convalescent and acute COVID-19 samples.

Germline loops: CDR1 SGHVS, CDR2 FQNEAQ. Trimming took off 6 bases at V and 7 bases at J, with 21 bases between the two ends. The CDR3 runs 16 residues. Sequencing was performed with immunoSEQ multiplex PCR; in TCRdb, only in-frame clones are kept and a portion is missing. Of 150,000 or so clones in the sample, about 90% are singletons; the top ten hold about 6%. This clonotype originated in a man older than 75 with acute or convalescent COVID-19. This chain links TRBV7-8 with TRBJ1-4; D gene ambiguous. Sequencing was performed on peripheral blood. CDR3: CASSLSPVGNREKLFF. CDR3 in DNA: TGTGCCAGCAGTTTAAGTCCCGTCGGGAACCGTGAAAAACTGTTTTTT.